The next 25 T cell receptor beta chains were all read from a single sample in a study of cytomegalovirus exposure and HLA in healthy donors. Method: immunoSEQ multiplex PCR; TCRdb's copy keeps in-frame clones and lacks some. Of some 63,000 clones in the sample, around 90% were seen once. Sequencing used PBMCs. The receptor source for this set is a woman aged 18-30 years in good health and CMV-seronegative.

The chain employs TRBV19 and TRBJ2-3, with 9 bases aligning to TRBD2. Germline trimming cut 7 bases from V and 1 base from J; bases unmatched to any gene: 12. The CDR3 is 17 amino acids. Germline V gene data show CDR1 as LNHDA and CDR2 as SQIVND (reference sequence). CDR3 amino acids: CASIPPVTSGRTDTQYF. CDR3 coding DNA: TGTGCCAGTATCCCGCCGGTGACTAGCGGCCGCACAGATACGCAGTATTTT.

This rearrangement joins TRBV11-2 to TRBJ2-2; 7 bases agree with TRBD1. The CDR3 sequence is 15 residues long. CDR1 and CDR2 from the germline V gene are SGHAT and FQNNGV. J gave up 4 bases and V 3 bases, and 5 bases lay outside the gene matches. The CDR3 sequence is CASSLATGTTGELFF. In DNA form, the CDR3 reads TGTGCCAGCAGCTTGGCGACAGGGACCACCGGGGAGCTGTTTTTT.

The chain joins TRBV30 to TRBJ1-1, with TRBD1 identical over 12 bases. This CDR3 comprises 16 residues. Germline V gene sequence: CDR1 GTSNPN, CDR2 SVGIG (reference sequence). V lost 3 bases, J lost 8 bases, and 13 bases stayed unmatched. The CDR3 sequence: CAWSRDRGPAVQEAFF. CDR3 DNA sequence: TGTGCCTGGAGCCGGGACAGGGGGCCGGCTGTACAAGAAGCTTTCTTT.

The chain recombines TRBV6-5 with TRBJ2-4; D may be TRBD1 (5 bases). This CDR3 comprises 14 residues. V shed 4 bases and J shed 0 bases, with 7 bases lying between them. The germline V gene encodes CDR1 MNHEY and CDR2 SVGAGI. The CDR3: CASSSQGAKNIQYF. DNA of the CDR3: TGTGCCAGCAGTTCGCAGGGAGCCAAAAACATTCAGTACTTC.

Here the CDR3 reads CASSLRGGVTDTQYF. The DNA for the CDR3 is TGTGCCAGCAGCCTTCGGGGGGGGGTCACAGATACGCAGTATTTT. The chain joins TRBV13 to TRBJ2-3, with TRBD2 identical over 8 bases. After removal of 5 bases from V and 2 bases from J, the junction contained 6 bases not matched to a gene. Per germline, CDR1 PRHDT and CDR2 FYEKMQ (reference sequence). CDR3 size: 15 residues.

The chain carries TRBV7-2 and TRBJ2-1; TRBD2 matches at 10 bases. Trimming at V came to 2 bases and at J to 9 bases, leaving 7 bases not matched to a gene. Germline V CDR1 and CDR2: SGHTA, FQGNSA. There are 15 residues in the CDR3. Written as DNA, the CDR3 is TGTGCCAGCAGCTTACAGGGACTAGCGTCTGGTGAGCAGTTCTTC. This translates into CASSLQGLASGEQFF.

The chain employs TRBV4-1 and TRBJ1-3; TRBD1 might be the D (5 bases). The CDR3 has 16 residues. The V end was cut by 0 bases, the J end by 0 bases, with 9 bases between. The germline gives CDR1 MGHRA, CDR2 YSYEKL. This chain's CDR3 is CASSQEGVTSGNTIYF. In nucleotides, the CDR3 is TGCGCCAGCAGCCAAGAAGGGGTAACCTCTGGAAACACCATATATTTT.

The gene calls are TRBV28 and TRBJ2-3; TRBD1 is a possible D gene (6 bases). V lost 2 bases and J 4 bases, leaving 10 bases between the germline ends. Germline values: CDR1 MDHEN, CDR2 SYDVKM. The CDR3 contains 14 residues. The CDR3 region has the DNA TGTGCCAGCAGTTTACCAGGGGCCGCAGATACGCAGTATTTT. Protein: CASSLPGAADTQYF.

The chain uses TRBV5-1 and TRBJ2-2; 8 bases fit TRBD2. This CDR3 has 14 amino acids. Unmatched junction bases numbered 9, after V lost 7 bases and J lost 7 bases. Germline V lookup: CDR1 SGHRS, CDR2 YFSETQ. The CDR3 sequence is CASGRGGDGGELFF. In nucleotides, the CDR3 is TGCGCCAGCGGTCGGGGGGGCGACGGCGGGGAGCTGTTTTTT.

The V and J genes are TRBV27 and TRBJ1-1; TRBD1 agrees at 7 bases. V trimming: 8 bases; J trimming: 9 bases; junction bases outside the gene matches: 12. The V gene's germline CDR1 is MNHEY and CDR2 SMNVEV (reference sequence). The CDR3 loop spans 13 amino acids. CDR3 nucleotides: TGTGCCAGCTCGACAGGCGACAGGGTGAAAGCTTTCTTT. Amino acids: CASSTGDRVKAFF.

The chain has TRBV5-1 and TRBJ2-5, with 7 nucleotides matching TRBD1. The CDR3 has 15 amino acids. V shed 5 bases and J 5 bases; nucleotides not matched to a gene: 12. Germline CDR1 is SGHRS and CDR2 is YFSETQ. CDR3 residues: CASRALGGPGETQYF. As DNA, the CDR3 is TGCGCCAGCAGGGCCTTAGGGGGCCCTGGGGAGACCCAGTACTTC.

The rearrangement joins TRBV4-2 to TRBJ1-1; TRBD1 agrees at 9 bases. Germline V CDR1 and CDR2: LGHNA, YNFKEQ. The ends lost 3 bases at V and 1 base at J; junction bases unmatched: 3. The CDR3 length is 15 residues. The CDR3 DNA reads TGTGCCAGCAGCCATCTGGACAGGGGGAACACTGAAGCTTTCTTT. Translation: CASSHLDRGNTEAFF.

The V call is TRBV4-2, the J call TRBJ2-3, with TRBD2 matching 9 bases. J lost 4 bases, V lost 5 bases, and 10 bases had no gene match. Germline assignment: CDR1 LGHNA and CDR2 YNFKEQ. The CDR3 totals 16 residues. In nucleotides, the CDR3 is TGTGCCAGCAGCAAAGCGGGGATAGCGGGGGCAGATACGCAGTATTTT. Protein product: CASSKAGIAGADTQYF.

The J gene is TRBJ1-2, the V gene TRBV6-5; D is possibly TRBD1 (5 bases). The CDR3 totals 15 residues. The germline CDR1 and CDR2 sequences are MNHEY and SVGAGI. Trimming took off 5 bases at V and 3 bases at J, with 16 bases between the two ends. The CDR3 reads CASSQDSPGYYGYTF. DNA of the CDR3: TGTGCCAGCAGTCAAGACAGCCCCGGGTACTATGGCTACACCTTC.

CDR3 coding DNA: TGCGCCAGCAGCTCAATGACAGGTTCCCATAACGAGCAGTACTTC. This translates into CASSSMTGSHNEQYF. J is TRBJ2-7 and V is TRBV5-1, with D perhaps matching TRBD1 (6 bases). CDR1 is SGHRS and CDR2 is YFSETQ in the germline V gene. CDR3 size: 15 residues. Trimming pared 3 bases from V and 5 bases from J, leaving 18 bases between.

This clone was recorded once. The J gene is TRBJ2-5, the V gene TRBV11-3; 7 nucleotides match TRBD2. Per the germline V gene, CDR1 is SGHNT and CDR2 is YENEEA. V was clipped by 1 base and J by 4 bases; unmatched bases: 6. The CDR3 has 15 residues. This CDR3 is CASSLGLAGSETQYF. DNA of the CDR3: TGTGCCAGCAGCTTAGGCTTAGCGGGTTCAGAGACCCAGTACTTC.

This clone was detected only a few times. This rearrangement joins TRBV5-1 to TRBJ2-7; TRBD2 agrees at 9 bases. The germline CDR1 and CDR2 sequences are SGHRS and YFSETQ. This CDR3 has 16 amino acids. Germline trimming cut 3 bases from V and 4 bases from J; bases unmatched to any gene: 11. The CDR3 here is CASSSNSGGANYEQYF. CDR3 coding DNA: TGCGCCAGCAGCTCGAATAGCGGGGGCGCCAATTACGAGCAGTACTTC.

This chain uses TRBV11-2 with TRBJ2-7, with D perhaps matching TRBD1 (5 bases). CDR1 SGHAT and CDR2 FQNNGV come from the germline V gene. V lost 6 bases, J lost 1 base, and 10 bases lay in between. This CDR3 comprises 13 residues. In nucleotides, the CDR3 is TGTGCCAGCAGGGCATCAGGGTCCTACGAGCAGTACTTC. Translated: CASRASGSYEQYF.

The rearrangement joins TRBV7-2 to TRBJ2-5, with TRBD1 matching 9 bases. Germline V gene data show CDR1 as SGHTA and CDR2 as FQGNSA. Trimming cost V 5 bases and J 5 bases; bases outside gene matches: 9. There are 15 residues in the CDR3. Written as DNA, the CDR3 is TGTGCCAGCAGCCGCCAACAGGGGGCAGGCGAGACCCAGTACTTC. Encoded protein: CASSRQQGAGETQYF.

The chain is built from TRBV5-4 and TRBJ2-3; D is uncertain. Looked up from germline, CDR1 is SGHNT and CDR2 is YYREEE (reference sequence). The CDR3 is 13 amino acids. V lost 0 bases to trimming and J lost 8 bases, with 10 bases between them. The CDR3 coding sequence is TGTGCCAGCAGCTTGGGGTTTGGAGCTACGCAGTATTTT. This sequence encodes CASSLGFGATQYF.

The chain uses TRBV5-8 and TRBJ1-5, with 9 bases lining up with TRBD1. The CDR3 covers 16 residues. Trimming cost V 1 base and J 5 bases; bases outside gene matches: 7. Germline CDR1 SGHTS, CDR2 YDEGEE. CDR3 nucleotides: TGTGCCAGCAGCTTGCGGGGACAGGGATGGCATCAGCCCCAGCATTTT. Protein: CASSLRGQGWHQPQHF. The full variable domain, its missing parts supplied by reference TRBV5-8 and TRBJ1-5, is EAGVTQSPTHLIKTRGQQATLRCSPISGHTSVYWYQQALGLGLQFLLWYDEGEERNRGNFPPRFSGRQFPNYSSELNVNALELEDSALYLCASSLRGQGWHQPQHFGDGTRLSIL.

The genes are TRBV19 and TRBJ2-3, with D maybe TRBD2 (6 bases). V lost 3 bases, J lost 2 bases, and 12 bases lay in between. This CDR3 region has 15 residues. The germline gives CDR1 LNHDA, CDR2 SQIVND (reference sequence). CDR3 sequence: CASSITGDTTDTQYF. Here the CDR3 DNA reads TGTGCCAGTAGTATTACGGGAGACACCACAGATACGCAGTATTTT.

The chain couples TRBV6-5 to TRBJ2-7, with 10 bases identical to TRBD1. The CDR3 contains 13 residues. Losses at the gene ends were 2 bases for V and 7 bases for J; bases not matched to a gene: 2. Germline V gene data show CDR1 as MNHEY and CDR2 as SVGAGI. CDR3 sequence: CASSYGTGVEQYF. CDR3 DNA sequence: TGTGCCAGCAGTTACGGGACAGGGGTTGAGCAGTACTTC.

The table lists this clone with a count of one. The chain uses TRBV19 and TRBJ2-2; maybe TRBD2 (6 bases). The germline V and J ends were trimmed by 6 bases and 5 bases, with 16 bases remaining between them. This CDR3 is built from 15 residues. The germline CDR1 and CDR2 sequences are LNHDA and SQIVND (reference sequence). DNA of the CDR3: TGTGCCAGTAGACAACAGAGCGCGGGGACCGGGGAGCTGTTTTTT. Its protein is CASRQQSAGTGELFF.

The V gene is TRBV6-5, the J gene TRBJ1-1; TRBD1 might be the D (5 bases). The CDR3 length is 14 residues. The ends were cut back, 5 bases at V and 6 bases at J, with 16 bases in the middle. From germline, CDR1 is MNHEY and CDR2 SVGAGI. CDR3 bases: TGTGCCAGCAGTCCCGACCGGGGGATTCCTGAAGCTTTCTTT. It codes for CASSPDRGIPEAFF.